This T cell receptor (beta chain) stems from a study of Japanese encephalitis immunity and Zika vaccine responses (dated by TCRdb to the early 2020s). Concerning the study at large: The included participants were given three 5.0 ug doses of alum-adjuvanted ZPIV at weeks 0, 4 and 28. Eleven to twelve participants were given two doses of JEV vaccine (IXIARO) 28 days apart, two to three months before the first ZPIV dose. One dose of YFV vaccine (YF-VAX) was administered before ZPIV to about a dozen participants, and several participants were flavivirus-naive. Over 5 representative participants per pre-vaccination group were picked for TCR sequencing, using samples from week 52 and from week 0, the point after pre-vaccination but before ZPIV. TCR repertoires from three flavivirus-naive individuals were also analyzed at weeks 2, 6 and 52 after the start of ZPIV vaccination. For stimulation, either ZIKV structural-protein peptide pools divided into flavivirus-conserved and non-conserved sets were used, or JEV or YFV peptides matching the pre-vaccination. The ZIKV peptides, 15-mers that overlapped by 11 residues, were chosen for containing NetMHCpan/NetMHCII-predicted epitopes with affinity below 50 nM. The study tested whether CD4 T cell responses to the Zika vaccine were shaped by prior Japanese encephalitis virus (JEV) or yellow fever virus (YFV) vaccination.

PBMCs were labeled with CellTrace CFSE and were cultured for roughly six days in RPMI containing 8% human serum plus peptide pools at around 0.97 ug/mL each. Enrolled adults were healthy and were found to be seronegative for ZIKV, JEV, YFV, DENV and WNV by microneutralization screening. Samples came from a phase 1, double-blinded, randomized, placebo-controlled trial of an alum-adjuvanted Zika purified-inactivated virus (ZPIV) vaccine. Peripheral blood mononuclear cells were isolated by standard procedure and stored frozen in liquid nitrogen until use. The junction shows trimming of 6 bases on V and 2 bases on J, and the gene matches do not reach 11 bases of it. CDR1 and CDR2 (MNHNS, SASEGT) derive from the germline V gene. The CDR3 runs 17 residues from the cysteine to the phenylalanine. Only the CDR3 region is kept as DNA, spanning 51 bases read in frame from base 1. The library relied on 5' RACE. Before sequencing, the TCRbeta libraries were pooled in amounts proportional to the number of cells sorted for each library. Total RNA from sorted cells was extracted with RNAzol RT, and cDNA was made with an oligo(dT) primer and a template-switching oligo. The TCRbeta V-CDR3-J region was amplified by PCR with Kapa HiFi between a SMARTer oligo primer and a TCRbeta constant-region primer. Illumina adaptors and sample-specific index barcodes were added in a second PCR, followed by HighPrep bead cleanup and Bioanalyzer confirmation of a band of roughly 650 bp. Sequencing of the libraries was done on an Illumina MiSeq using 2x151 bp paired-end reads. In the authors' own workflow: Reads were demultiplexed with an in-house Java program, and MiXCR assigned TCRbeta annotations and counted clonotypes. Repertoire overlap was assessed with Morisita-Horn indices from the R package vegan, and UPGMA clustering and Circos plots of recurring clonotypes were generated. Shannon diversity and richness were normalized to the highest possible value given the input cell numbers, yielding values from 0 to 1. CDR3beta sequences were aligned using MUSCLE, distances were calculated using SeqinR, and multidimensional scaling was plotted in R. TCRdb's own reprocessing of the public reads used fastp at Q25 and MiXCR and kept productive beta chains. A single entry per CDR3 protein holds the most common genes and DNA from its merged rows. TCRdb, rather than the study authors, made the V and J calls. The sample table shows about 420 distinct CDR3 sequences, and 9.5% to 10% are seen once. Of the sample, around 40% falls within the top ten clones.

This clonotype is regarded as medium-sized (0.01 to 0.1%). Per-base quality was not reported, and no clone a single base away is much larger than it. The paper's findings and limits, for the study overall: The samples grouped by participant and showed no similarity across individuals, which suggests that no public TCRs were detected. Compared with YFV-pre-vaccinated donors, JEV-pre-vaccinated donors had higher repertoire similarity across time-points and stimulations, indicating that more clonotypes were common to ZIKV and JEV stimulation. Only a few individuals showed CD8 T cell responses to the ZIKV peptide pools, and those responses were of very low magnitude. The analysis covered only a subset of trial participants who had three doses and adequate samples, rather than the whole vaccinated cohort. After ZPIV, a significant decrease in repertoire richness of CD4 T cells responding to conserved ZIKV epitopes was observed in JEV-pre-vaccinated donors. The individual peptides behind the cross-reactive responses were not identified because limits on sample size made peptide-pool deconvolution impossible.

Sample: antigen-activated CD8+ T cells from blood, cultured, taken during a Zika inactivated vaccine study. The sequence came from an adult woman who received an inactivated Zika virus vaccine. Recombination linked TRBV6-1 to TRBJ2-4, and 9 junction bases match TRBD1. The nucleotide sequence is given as TGTGCCAGCAGCGCGGGACAGGGAAAAAATTCCAAAAACATTCAGTACTTC. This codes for CASSAGQGKNSKNIQYF.